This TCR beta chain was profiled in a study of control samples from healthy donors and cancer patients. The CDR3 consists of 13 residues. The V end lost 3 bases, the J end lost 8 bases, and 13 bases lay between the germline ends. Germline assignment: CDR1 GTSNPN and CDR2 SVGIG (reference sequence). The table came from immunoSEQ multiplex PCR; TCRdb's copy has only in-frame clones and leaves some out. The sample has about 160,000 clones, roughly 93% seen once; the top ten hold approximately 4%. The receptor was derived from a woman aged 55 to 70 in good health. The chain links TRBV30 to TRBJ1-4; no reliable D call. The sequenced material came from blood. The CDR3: CAWSSLIAEKLFF. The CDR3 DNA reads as TGTGCCTGGAGCTCCCTTATCGCGGAAAAACTGTTTTTT.